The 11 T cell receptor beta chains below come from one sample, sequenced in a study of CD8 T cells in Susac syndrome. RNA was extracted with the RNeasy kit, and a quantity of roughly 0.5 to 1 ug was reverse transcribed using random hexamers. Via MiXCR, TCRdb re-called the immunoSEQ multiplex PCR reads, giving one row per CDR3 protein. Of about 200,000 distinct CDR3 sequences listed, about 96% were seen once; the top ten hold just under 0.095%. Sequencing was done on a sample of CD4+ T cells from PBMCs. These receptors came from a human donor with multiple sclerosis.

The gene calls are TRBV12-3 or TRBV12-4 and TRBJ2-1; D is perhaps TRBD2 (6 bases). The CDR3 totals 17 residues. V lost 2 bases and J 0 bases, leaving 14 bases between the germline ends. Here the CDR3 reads CASSLTLASSSYNEQFF. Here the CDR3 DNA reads TGTGCCAGCAGTTTAACACTAGCCTCAAGCTCCTACAATGAGCAGTTCTTC.

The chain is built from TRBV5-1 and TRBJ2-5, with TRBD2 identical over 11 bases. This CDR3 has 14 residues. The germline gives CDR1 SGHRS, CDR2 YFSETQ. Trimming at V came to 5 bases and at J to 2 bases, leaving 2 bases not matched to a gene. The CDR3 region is CASRTSGDQETQYF. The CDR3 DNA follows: TGCGCCAGCAGGACTAGCGGGGATCAAGAGACCCAGTACTTC. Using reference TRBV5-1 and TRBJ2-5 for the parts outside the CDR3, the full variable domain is KAGVTQTPRYLIKTRGQQVTLSCSPISGHRSVSWYQQTPGQGLQFLFEYFSETQRNKGNFPGRFSGRQFSNSRSEMNVSTLELGDSALYLCASRTSGDQETQYFGPGTRLLVL.

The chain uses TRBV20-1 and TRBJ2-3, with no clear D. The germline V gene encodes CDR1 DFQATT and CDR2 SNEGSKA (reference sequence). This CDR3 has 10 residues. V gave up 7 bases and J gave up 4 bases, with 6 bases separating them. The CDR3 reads CSVGPDTQYF. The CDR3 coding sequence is TGCAGTGTGGGCCCAGATACGCAGTATTTT.

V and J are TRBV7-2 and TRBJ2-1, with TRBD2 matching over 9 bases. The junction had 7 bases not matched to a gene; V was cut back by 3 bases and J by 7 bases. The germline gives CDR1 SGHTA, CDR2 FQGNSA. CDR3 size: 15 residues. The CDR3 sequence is CASSFMAGGGNEQFF. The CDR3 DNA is TGTGCCAGCAGCTTCATGGCGGGAGGGGGTAATGAGCAGTTCTTC.

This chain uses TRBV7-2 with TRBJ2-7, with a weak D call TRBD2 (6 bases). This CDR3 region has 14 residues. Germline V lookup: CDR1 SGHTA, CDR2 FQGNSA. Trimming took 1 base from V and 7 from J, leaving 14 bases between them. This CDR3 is CASSLDGSLREQYF. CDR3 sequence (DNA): TGTGCCAGCAGCTTAGACGGGAGCTTAAGAGAGCAGTACTTC.

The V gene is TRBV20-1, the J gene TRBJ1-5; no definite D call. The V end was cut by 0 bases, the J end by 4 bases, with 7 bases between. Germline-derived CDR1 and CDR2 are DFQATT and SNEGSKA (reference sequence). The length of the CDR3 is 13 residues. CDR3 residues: CSARDDPNQPQHF. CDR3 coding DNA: TGCAGTGCTAGAGATGATCCGAATCAGCCCCAGCATTTT.

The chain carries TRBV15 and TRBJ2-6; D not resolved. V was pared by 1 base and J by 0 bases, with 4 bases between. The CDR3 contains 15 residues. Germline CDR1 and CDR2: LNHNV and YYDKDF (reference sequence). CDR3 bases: TGTGCCACCAGCAGAGGCGTCTCTGGGGCCAACGTCCTGACTTTC. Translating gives CATSRGVSGANVLTF.

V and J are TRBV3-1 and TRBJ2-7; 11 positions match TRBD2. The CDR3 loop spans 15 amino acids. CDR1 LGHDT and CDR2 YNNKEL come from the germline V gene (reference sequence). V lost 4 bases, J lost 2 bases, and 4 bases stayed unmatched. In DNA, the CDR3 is TGTGCCAGCAGCCGGGGACTAGCGGAAACCTACGAGCAGTACTTC. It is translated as CASSRGLAETYEQYF.

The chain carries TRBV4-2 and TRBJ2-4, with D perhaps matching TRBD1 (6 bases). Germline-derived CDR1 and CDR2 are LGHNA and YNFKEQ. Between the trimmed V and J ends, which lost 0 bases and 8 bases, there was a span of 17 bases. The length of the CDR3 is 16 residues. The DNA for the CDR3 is TGTGCCAGCAGCCAAGAAAGGGGGTCAGGAAGGGACATTCAGTACTTC. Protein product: CASSQERGSGRDIQYF.

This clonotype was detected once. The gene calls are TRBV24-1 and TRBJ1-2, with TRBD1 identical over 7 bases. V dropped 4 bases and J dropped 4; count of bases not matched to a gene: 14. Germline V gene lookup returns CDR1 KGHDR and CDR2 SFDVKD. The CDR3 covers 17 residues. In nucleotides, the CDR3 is TGTGCCACCAGTGACCCGGGACAGTCCCGAGGGGCCTATGGCTACACCTTC. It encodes CATSDPGQSRGAYGYTF.

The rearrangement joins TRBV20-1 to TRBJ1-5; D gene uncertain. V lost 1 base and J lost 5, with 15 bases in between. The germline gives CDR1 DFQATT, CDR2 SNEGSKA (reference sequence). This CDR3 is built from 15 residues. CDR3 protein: CSARALREMDQPQHF. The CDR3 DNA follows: TGCAGTGCTAGAGCTTTGAGGGAAATGGATCAGCCCCAGCATTTT.